Listed here are 5 T cell receptor beta chains from one sample, sequenced in a study of cytomegalovirus exposure and HLA in healthy donors. With 60 Vbeta and 13 Jbeta primers, the PCR was carried out. Sequencing used immunoSEQ multiplex PCR; TCRdb keeps in-frame clones, though not all of them. The table lists 110,000 to 150,000 clones, approximately 80% of them singletons. Sequencing used PBMCs. The source is a woman younger than 35 in good health and CMV-seropositive.

The chain couples TRBV9 to TRBJ1-4, with D perhaps matching TRBD1 (5 bases). Trimming left V 1 base short and J 10 bases short, with 11 bases between. The CDR3 spans 13 residues. The germline V gene has CDR1 SGDLS and CDR2 YYNGEE. CDR3 in amino acids: CASSVTQGGKLFF. The DNA for the CDR3 is TGTGCCAGCAGCGTAACCCAGGGTGGAAAACTGTTTTTT.

The chain links TRBV6-6 to TRBJ2-7; TRBD1 matches 7 bases. J was trimmed by 0 bases and V by 6 bases; bases with no gene match: 5. CDR1 MNHNY and CDR2 SVGAGI come from the germline V gene (reference sequence). CDR3 length: 14 amino acids. DNA for the CDR3: TGTGCCAGCAGCACTCCAGGGGGCTCCTACGAGCAGTACTTC. Its protein is CASSTPGGSYEQYF.

The genes are TRBV7-2 and TRBJ2-7, with D possibly matching TRBD1 (6 bases). This CDR3 is built from 12 residues. Looked up from germline, CDR1 is SGHTA and CDR2 is FQGNSA. V lost 6 bases, J lost 8 bases, and 14 bases lay in between. In DNA form, the CDR3 reads TGTGCCAGCAGAGGAACAGGGACGAAGCAGTACTTC. It specifies CASRGTGTKQYF.

The rearrangement joins TRBV13 to TRBJ2-2, with 9 bases that match TRBD2. The CDR3 is 17 residues long. Germline assignment: CDR1 PRHDT and CDR2 FYEKMQ (reference sequence). The ends lost 2 bases at V and 1 base at J; junction bases unmatched: 5. This CDR3 is CASSLISGGWNTGELFF. For the CDR3, the DNA is TGTGCCAGCAGCTTAATCAGCGGGGGGTGGAACACCGGGGAGCTGTTTTTT.

The gene calls are TRBV2 and TRBJ2-5, with TRBD1 matching 7 bases. The germline CDR1 and CDR2 sequences are SNHLY and FYNNEI. This CDR3 spans 15 amino acids. V was clipped by 5 bases and J by 5 bases; unmatched bases: 11. The CDR3 region has the DNA TGTGCCAGCAGTCACCCGACAGGGATGGCGGAGACCCAGTACTTC. Translating it yields CASSHPTGMAETQYF.